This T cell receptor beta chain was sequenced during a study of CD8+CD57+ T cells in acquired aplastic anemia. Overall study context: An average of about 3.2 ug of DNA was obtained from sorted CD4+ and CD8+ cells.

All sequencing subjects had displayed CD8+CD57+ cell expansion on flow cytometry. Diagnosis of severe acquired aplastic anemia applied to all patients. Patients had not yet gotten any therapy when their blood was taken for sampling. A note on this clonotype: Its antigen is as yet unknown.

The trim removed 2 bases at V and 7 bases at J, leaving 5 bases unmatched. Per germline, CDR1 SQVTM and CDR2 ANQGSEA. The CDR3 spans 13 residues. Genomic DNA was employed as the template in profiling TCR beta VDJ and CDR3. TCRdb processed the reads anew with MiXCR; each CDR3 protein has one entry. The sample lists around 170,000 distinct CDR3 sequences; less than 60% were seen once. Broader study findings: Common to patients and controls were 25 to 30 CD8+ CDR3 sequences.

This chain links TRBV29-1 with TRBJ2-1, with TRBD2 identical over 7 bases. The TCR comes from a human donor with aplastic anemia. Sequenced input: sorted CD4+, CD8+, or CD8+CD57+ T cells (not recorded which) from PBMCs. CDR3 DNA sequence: TGCAGCGTTGAACTGGGGGGGTTAAATGAGCAGTTCTTC. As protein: CSVELGGLNEQFF.